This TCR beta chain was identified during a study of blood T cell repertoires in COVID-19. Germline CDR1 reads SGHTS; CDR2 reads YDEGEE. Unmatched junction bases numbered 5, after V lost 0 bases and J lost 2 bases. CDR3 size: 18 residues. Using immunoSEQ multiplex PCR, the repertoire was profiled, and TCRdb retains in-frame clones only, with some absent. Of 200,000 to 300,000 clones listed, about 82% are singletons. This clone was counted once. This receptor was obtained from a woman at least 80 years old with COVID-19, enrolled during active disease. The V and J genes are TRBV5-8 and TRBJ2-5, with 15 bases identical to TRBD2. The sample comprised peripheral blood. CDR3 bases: TGTGCCAGCAGCTTGGGATGGACTAGCGGGGGGGTACAAGAGACCCAGTACTTC. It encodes CASSLGWTSGGVQETQYF.